These T cell receptor beta chains were read from a single sample in a study of graft-versus-host responses after intestinal transplantation. No antigen has been identified for these receptors. The assay was immunoSEQ multiplex PCR, and TCRdb's table has in-frame clones only and misses some. In the table there are about 89,000 clones, just under 95% of which are singletons. The source was unstimulated CD4+ T cells sorted from spleen or lymph node cells, collected before intestinal transplant. The origin of the receptors is a human donor who received an intestinal transplant. Both conserved end residues are part of each CDR3. D genes are given only for firm matches. Some rows have no size entry. The others give once, few or many, or a class for an expanded clone.

d_gene: -; j_gene: TRBJ1-5; abundance: -; v_gene: TRBV2; CDR3nt: TGTGCCAGCACTGTTGGGGCTGGGACGCCCCAGCATTTT; CDR3aa: CASTVGAGTPQHF
d_gene: -; j_gene: TRBJ2-7; abundance: -; v_gene: TRBV6-1; CDR3nt: TGTGCCAGCAGTGAACACCCGCCGTACGAGCAGTACTTC; CDR3aa: CASSEHPPYEQYF
d_gene: TRBD2; j_gene: TRBJ2-1; abundance: -; v_gene: TRBV9; CDR3nt: TGTGCCAGCAGCGCCCCTAGCGGGAGCCCCTACAATGAGCAGTTCTTC; CDR3aa: CASSAPSGSPYNEQFF
d_gene: -; j_gene: TRBJ1-5; abundance: -; v_gene: TRBV2; CDR3nt: TGTGCCAGCAGGGGGATCGTGAGGGATCAGCCCCAGCATTTT; CDR3aa: CASRGIVRDQPQHF
d_gene: -; j_gene: TRBJ2-3; abundance: -; v_gene: TRBV29-1; CDR3nt: TGCAGCGTTAGGCAGGCGAGCACAGATACGCAGTATTTT; CDR3aa: CSVRQASTDTQYF
d_gene: TRBD1; j_gene: TRBJ1-1; abundance: -; v_gene: TRBV18; CDR3nt: TGTGCCAGCTCCCCAATCCGAAGGGCGACAGGGGTCCCTTGGGTGGCGAACACTGAAGCTTTCTTT; CDR3aa: CASSPIRRATGVPWVANTEAFF
d_gene: -; j_gene: TRBJ2-1; abundance: -; v_gene: TRBV9; CDR3nt: TGTGCCAGCAGCGTAGGAGTGGGTGAGGGGCACAATGAGCAGTTCTTC; CDR3aa: CASSVGVGEGHNEQFF
d_gene: -; j_gene: TRBJ2-1; abundance: -; v_gene: TRBV27; CDR3nt: TGTGCCAGCAGTTTATTAGGTGGGACTGGCGGGATCTCCTACAATGAGCAGTTCTTC; CDR3aa: CASSLLGGTGGISYNEQFF
d_gene: TRBD1; j_gene: TRBJ2-3; abundance: -; v_gene: TRBV27; CDR3nt: TGTGCCAGCAGCCTAAGGGGCGGGACAGGGGGCGCGGATACGCAGTATTTT; CDR3aa: CASSLRGGTGGADTQYF
d_gene: -; j_gene: TRBJ1-1; abundance: -; v_gene: TRBV7-9; CDR3nt: TGTGCCAGCAGCTTAGCGGGTTACACTGAAGCTTTCTTT; CDR3aa: CASSLAGYTEAFF
d_gene: TRBD1; j_gene: TRBJ2-7; abundance: -; v_gene: TRBV6-5; CDR3nt: TGTGCCAGCAGCCTTCGACAGGGATCTTCCTACGAGCAGTACTTC; CDR3aa: CASSLRQGSSYEQYF
d_gene: -; j_gene: TRBJ1-2; abundance: -; v_gene: TRBV6-5; CDR3nt: TGTGCCAGCAGCCTAACCGGGACAATAAGGGGCTACACCTTC; CDR3aa: CASSLTGTIRGYTF
d_gene: TRBD1; j_gene: TRBJ1-5; abundance: -; v_gene: TRBV19; CDR3nt: TGTGCCAGTAGTATGGAGGGGGCATCAAGACAGCCCCAGCATTTT; CDR3aa: CASSMEGASRQPQHF
d_gene: TRBD1; j_gene: TRBJ2-5; abundance: -; v_gene: TRBV25-1; CDR3nt: TGTGCCAGCAGTGCCAGGACAGGGCGTATTGGGGAGACCCAGTACTTC; CDR3aa: CASSARTGRIGETQYF
d_gene: TRBD2; j_gene: TRBJ2-5; abundance: -; v_gene: TRBV7-7; CDR3nt: TGTGCCAGCAGCCCAGTAGCGGGAGGGCCCGAGACCCAGTACTTC; CDR3aa: CASSPVAGGPETQYF
d_gene: -; j_gene: TRBJ2-3; abundance: -; v_gene: TRBV5-1; CDR3nt: TGCGCCAGCAGCTTGTGGGGGGCCCTTGGCACAGATACGCAGTATTTT; CDR3aa: CASSLWGALGTDTQYF
d_gene: TRBD2; j_gene: TRBJ2-7; abundance: -; v_gene: TRBV19; CDR3nt: TGTGCCAGTAGTATAGTCCAGGCGGGAGTAACCTACGAGCAGTACTTC; CDR3aa: CASSIVQAGVTYEQYF
d_gene: -; j_gene: TRBJ2-7; abundance: -; v_gene: TRBV21-1; CDR3nt: TGTGCCAGCAGCAAAACCGGGACTAGCGGGACCCCCGCCTACGAGCAGTACTTC; CDR3aa: CASSKTGTSGTPAYEQYF
d_gene: -; j_gene: TRBJ2-2; abundance: -; v_gene: TRBV7-2; CDR3nt: TGTGCCAGCAGCTTAGGACAGTACACCGGGGAGCTGTTTTTT; CDR3aa: CASSLGQYTGELFF
d_gene: TRBD2; j_gene: TRBJ2-7; abundance: once; v_gene: TRBV28; CDR3nt: TGTGCCAGCAAGTTAGCGGGAGGGTACGAGCAGTACTTC; CDR3aa: CASKLAGGYEQYF
d_gene: -; j_gene: TRBJ2-5; abundance: -; v_gene: TRBV11-3; CDR3nt: TGTGCCAGCAGCCAGGGGAGGGGGCACAGAGAGACCCAGTACTTC; CDR3aa: CASSQGRGHRETQYF
d_gene: TRBD1; j_gene: TRBJ2-7; abundance: -; v_gene: TRBV28; CDR3nt: TGTGCCAGCAGTCCAAGGACAGGGGGCGCGGGCGGGCTCTACGAGCAGTACTTC; CDR3aa: CASSPRTGGAGGLYEQYF
d_gene: -; j_gene: TRBJ1-2; abundance: -; v_gene: TRBV6-5; CDR3nt: TGTGCCAGCTCCCGGCAGGGCGGGGGGTATGGCTACACCTTC; CDR3aa: CASSRQGGGYGYTF
d_gene: -; j_gene: TRBJ2-7; abundance: -; v_gene: TRBV18; CDR3nt: TGTGCCAGCTCACCACCCTCGGGTAGCTCCTACGAGCAGTACTTC; CDR3aa: CASSPPSGSSYEQYF
d_gene: -; j_gene: TRBJ2-7; abundance: -; v_gene: TRBV7-6; CDR3nt: TGTGCCAGCAGCCGATCATCTGCCTACGAGCAGTACTTC; CDR3aa: CASSRSSAYEQYF
d_gene: TRBD2; j_gene: TRBJ2-3; abundance: -; v_gene: TRBV7-2; CDR3nt: TGTGCCAGCAGCCGCCCAGCGGGAGGGCCAGATACGCAGTATTTT; CDR3aa: CASSRPAGGPDTQYF
d_gene: -; j_gene: TRBJ1-1; abundance: -; v_gene: TRBV28; CDR3nt: TGTGCCAGCAGTTTATTGGGGGGGGTGAACACTGAAGCTTTCTTT; CDR3aa: CASSLLGGVNTEAFF
d_gene: -; j_gene: TRBJ2-5; abundance: -; v_gene: TRBV5-1; CDR3nt: TGCGCCAGCAGCTTGAACCCCGGGACCGAGGGGACCCAGTACTTC; CDR3aa: CASSLNPGTEGTQYF
d_gene: -; j_gene: TRBJ2-6; abundance: -; v_gene: TRBV14; CDR3nt: TGTGCCAGCAGCCCCTTACAGGGACTGAGCTCTGGGGCCAACGTCCTGACTTTC; CDR3aa: CASSPLQGLSSGANVLTF
d_gene: TRBD2; j_gene: TRBJ2-7; abundance: -; v_gene: TRBV16; CDR3nt: TGTGCCAGCAGCCAATCGGGCCTAGCGGGACACTACGAGCAGTACTTC; CDR3aa: CASSQSGLAGHYEQYF
d_gene: -; j_gene: TRBJ1-2; abundance: -; v_gene: TRBV12-5; CDR3nt: TGTGCTAGTGGTTTAACAGGGAACTATGGCTACACCTTC; CDR3aa: CASGLTGNYGYTF
d_gene: -; j_gene: TRBJ1-5; abundance: -; v_gene: TRBV6-6; CDR3nt: TGTGCCAGCAGTTACTCCGAGGCGCAGCCCCAGCATTTT; CDR3aa: CASSYSEAQPQHF
d_gene: TRBD2; j_gene: TRBJ2-3; abundance: -; v_gene: TRBV7-9; CDR3nt: TGTGCCAGCAGCTTAGTGTTAGGAACTAGCGTAGGCCCAAATACGCAGTATTTT; CDR3aa: CASSLVLGTSVGPNTQYF
d_gene: TRBD2; j_gene: TRBJ2-1; abundance: -; v_gene: TRBV5-1; CDR3nt: TGCGCCAGCAGCCCTGGACTAGCGGAGGACTTTGAGCAGTTCTTC; CDR3aa: CASSPGLAEDFEQFF
d_gene: TRBD2; j_gene: TRBJ2-5; abundance: -; v_gene: TRBV18; CDR3nt: TGTGCCAGCTCATACGCTAGCGGTGGACAAGAGACCCAGTACTTC; CDR3aa: CASSYASGGQETQYF
d_gene: -; j_gene: TRBJ1-6; abundance: few; v_gene: TRBV18; CDR3nt: TGTGCCAGCTCACCAAGGCAGGAGTCTAATTCACCCCTCCACTTT; CDR3aa: CASSPRQESNSPLHF
d_gene: -; j_gene: TRBJ1-5; abundance: -; v_gene: TRBV6-1; CDR3nt: TGTGCCAGCAGTGCACGCGGGCAGGGCGTGGGAGCCCAGCATTTT; CDR3aa: CASSARGQGVGAQHF
d_gene: -; j_gene: TRBJ2-2; abundance: -; v_gene: TRBV7-2; CDR3nt: TGTGCCAGCAGCTTAGGGTTCGGGAGGGGGCCCGGGGAGCTGTTTTTT; CDR3aa: CASSLGFGRGPGELFF
d_gene: -; j_gene: TRBJ2-3; abundance: -; v_gene: TRBV9; CDR3nt: TGTGCCAGCAGCGACCGCACAGATACGCAGTATTTT; CDR3aa: CASSDRTDTQYF
d_gene: TRBD1; j_gene: TRBJ2-7; abundance: -; v_gene: TRBV11-2; CDR3nt: TGTGCCAGCAGCCCAGGACAGGGCCTCTACGAGCAGTACTTC; CDR3aa: CASSPGQGLYEQYF
d_gene: TRBD1; j_gene: TRBJ1-4; abundance: -; v_gene: TRBV5-6; CDR3nt: TGTGCCAGCAGCTTCTATCGGGACAGTGATAATGAAAAACTGTTTTTT; CDR3aa: CASSFYRDSDNEKLFF
d_gene: TRBD1; j_gene: TRBJ1-1; abundance: few; v_gene: TRBV11-2; CDR3nt: TGTGCCAGCAGCTTTGGTTGGGGACAGGGGACTGAAGCTTTCTTT; CDR3aa: CASSFGWGQGTEAFF
d_gene: -; j_gene: TRBJ2-2; abundance: -; v_gene: TRBV7-8; CDR3nt: TGTGCCAGCAGTTCACGGAAATCGGCCGGAACCGGGGAGCTGTTTTTT; CDR3aa: CASSSRKSAGTGELFF
d_gene: TRBD2; j_gene: TRBJ2-7; abundance: few; v_gene: TRBV10-1; CDR3nt: TGCGCCAGCAGTTCGAGGCGAGCGGGAGAATACGAGCAGTACTTC; CDR3aa: CASSSRRAGEYEQYF
d_gene: -; j_gene: TRBJ2-6; abundance: once; v_gene: TRBV5-1; CDR3nt: TGCGCCAGCAGCTTGGGGGCAGAGAGGATTTCTGGGGCCAACGTCCTGACTTTC; CDR3aa: CASSLGAERISGANVLTF
d_gene: -; j_gene: TRBJ2-3; abundance: -; v_gene: TRBV19; CDR3nt: TGTGCCAACACCAACACCGGGACAAACGCCACAGATACGCAGTATTTT; CDR3aa: CANTNTGTNATDTQYF
d_gene: -; j_gene: TRBJ1-3; abundance: -; v_gene: TRBV6-5; CDR3nt: TGTGCCAGCAGTCGGACAGAGATTTTAAACACCATATATTTT; CDR3aa: CASSRTEILNTIYF
d_gene: -; j_gene: TRBJ1-1; abundance: -; v_gene: TRBV18; CDR3nt: TGTGCCAGCTCACAGGGTGGAAACACTGAAGCTTTCTTT; CDR3aa: CASSQGGNTEAFF
d_gene: TRBD2; j_gene: TRBJ2-3; abundance: -; v_gene: TRBV7-9; CDR3nt: TGTGCCAGCAGCTCGACTAGCGGGAGAATCACAGATACGCAGTATTTT; CDR3aa: CASSSTSGRITDTQYF
d_gene: TRBD2; j_gene: TRBJ2-7; abundance: -; v_gene: TRBV4-2; CDR3nt: TGTGCCAGCAGCCAAGATAGACGGGTAGCGGGAGTTGCCCACGAGCAGTACTTC; CDR3aa: CASSQDRRVAGVAHEQYF
d_gene: -; j_gene: TRBJ1-4; abundance: -; v_gene: TRBV2; CDR3nt: TGTGCCAGCAGTGAAAGGAGTATGTGGACAGCTCCTATGAAACTGTTTTTT; CDR3aa: CASSERSMWTAPMKLFF
d_gene: TRBD2; j_gene: TRBJ2-1; abundance: -; v_gene: TRBV4-2; CDR3nt: TGTGCCAGCAGCCAAGATCGGGCTAGCGGAGGATACAATGAGCAGTTCTTC; CDR3aa: CASSQDRASGGYNEQFF
d_gene: -; j_gene: TRBJ1-1; abundance: -; v_gene: TRBV4-1; CDR3nt: TGCGCCAGCAGCCAAGATTCCGGGAGAGTTGAAGCTTTCTTT; CDR3aa: CASSQDSGRVEAFF
d_gene: TRBD1; j_gene: TRBJ2-5; abundance: -; v_gene: TRBV6-1; CDR3nt: TGTGCCAGCAGTGAATCGGGACAGGCGGCCGCAGAGACCCAGTACTTC; CDR3aa: CASSESGQAAAETQYF
d_gene: TRBD2; j_gene: TRBJ2-1; abundance: -; v_gene: TRBV9; CDR3nt: TGTGCCAGCAGCGTAATTGGGACTAGCGGATACAATGAGCAGTTCTTC; CDR3aa: CASSVIGTSGYNEQFF
d_gene: -; j_gene: TRBJ2-1; abundance: -; v_gene: TRBV28; CDR3nt: TGTGCCAGCAGCGCCGGATACAATGAGCAGTTCTTC; CDR3aa: CASSAGYNEQFF